Sequencing of this TCR beta chain was carried out in a study of T cell responses to AZD1222 COVID-19 vaccine. Pooling covered second doses at about 4 or about 12 weeks. Whole-study findings and limits: Breadth and depth of Spike-specific TCRs rose after two AZD1222 doses.

Deletions cut 4 bases from V and 8 bases from J, with 17 bases between. The CDR3 covers 15 residues. Germline assignment: CDR1 MGHRA and CDR2 YSYEKL. In the case of this clone: Its antigen is unknown.

Repertoires were generated with immunoSEQ multiplex PCR, while TCRdb's copy carries only in-frame clones and drops some. The top ten hold 5% of the sample, which has 80,000 to 100,000 clones, 85% to 90% seen once. The J gene is TRBJ1-4, the V gene TRBV4-1; D ambiguous. Sequenced material: peripheral blood, taken 28 days after the second AZD1222 dose. This receptor was obtained from an adult who received the AZD1222 COVID-19 vaccine. The CDR3 loop is CASSPSERGWEKLFF. The DNA of the CDR3 is TGCGCCAGCAGCCCGAGTGAGAGAGGATGGGAAAAACTGTTTTTT.